The rows below give T cell receptor beta chains drawn from one sample of a study of T cell responses to AZD1222 COVID-19 vaccine. Only in-frame clones appear in the TCRdb table, and some are missing; sequencing was by immunoSEQ multiplex PCR. This table holds 85,000 to 90,000 clones, roughly 88% found once. The sequences come from peripheral blood, collected on day 0 of MenACWY control vaccination. The receptor source for this set is an adult in good health. The CDR3 runs from the conserved cysteine through the conserved F or W. A D gene is named only where the DNA matches it firmly. Part of the rows lack a size; the others show once, few, many or a class for expanded clones.

j_call v_call d_call clone_size cdr3_aa cdr3_nt
TRBJ1-2 TRBV25-1 TRBD1 once CASSVDRNNGYTF TGTGCCAGCAGTGTGGACAGGAATAATGGCTACACCTTC
TRBJ1-5 TRBV4-3 NA NA CASSQDRDQPQHF TGCGCCAGCAGCCAAGACAGGGATCAGCCCCAGCATTTT
TRBJ1-5 TRBV6-5 NA NA CASSQGIHQPQHF TGTGCCAGCAGTCAGGGGATCCATCAGCCCCAGCATTTT
TRBJ1-1 TRBV4-3 NA NA CASSQAVGGEAFF TGCGCCAGCAGCCAGGCCGTGGGCGGGGAAGCTTTCTTT
TRBJ2-7 TRBV4-1 NA NA CASSPSGAPYEQYF TGCGCCAGCTCTCCCTCAGGGGCCCCCTACGAGCAGTACTTC
TRBJ2-1 TRBV15 NA NA CATSRVKNEQFF TGTGCCACCAGCAGAGTAAAAAATGAGCAGTTCTTC
TRBJ1-6 TRBV28 TRBD1 NA CASSLGDSYNSPLHF TGTGCCAGCAGTTTAGGGGACAGCTATAATTCACCCCTCCACTTT
TRBJ2-7 TRBV28 NA NA CASSTPRDRPGEQYF TGTGCCAGCAGTACCCCCCGGGACCGGCCTGGGGAGCAGTACTTC
TRBJ1-6 TRBV23-1 NA NA CASSQSGPSLNSPLHF TGCGCCAGCAGTCAATCTGGTCCCAGCCTTAATTCACCCCTCCACTTT
TRBJ2-5 TRBV19 NA NA CASSMGEATQYF TGTGCCAGTAGTATGGGGGAGGCGACCCAGTACTTC
TRBJ2-5 TRBV18 NA NA CASSPNSPVNQETQYF TGTGCCAGCTCACCGAACAGCCCGGTAAACCAAGAGACCCAGTACTTC
TRBJ2-5 TRBV5-6 NA NA CASSFAVEETQYF TGTGCCAGCAGCTTTGCAGTCGAAGAGACCCAGTACTTC
TRBJ2-3 TRBV11-2 NA NA CASSLAPLPTDTQYF TGTGCCAGCAGCTTAGCTCCTCTGCCTACAGATACGCAGTATTTT
TRBJ2-1 TRBV7-3 NA NA CASSLVQGINNEQFF TGTGCCAGCAGCTTAGTCCAGGGGATCAACAATGAGCAGTTCTTC
TRBJ2-3 TRBV30 NA NA CAWSVMATGTQYF TGTGCCTGGAGTGTAATGGCAACGGGTACGCAGTATTTT
TRBJ2-7 TRBV10-2 NA NA CASSESGGRSYEQYF TGCGCCAGCAGTGAGTCCGGGGGCCGCTCCTACGAGCAGTACTTC
TRBJ1-1 TRBV3-1/TRBV3-2 NA once CASSQGFDTEAFF TGTGCCAGCAGCCAAGGGTTTGACACTGAAGCTTTCTTT
TRBJ1-5 TRBV15 NA NA CATSRDWGRDQWGNQPQHF TGTGCCACCAGCAGAGATTGGGGCAGGGATCAGTGGGGCAATCAGCCCCAGCATTTT
TRBJ2-1 TRBV2 TRBD2 NA CASTGTSGVYNEQFF TGTGCCAGCACTGGGACTAGCGGGGTCTACAATGAGCAGTTCTTC
TRBJ2-2 TRBV7-2 NA NA CASSLLGGNTGELFF TGTGCCAGCAGCTTACTAGGCGGGAACACCGGGGAGCTGTTTTTT
TRBJ1-5 TRBV18 TRBD1 NA CASSPFRGLQPQHF TGTGCCAGCTCACCCTTTAGGGGGCTGCAGCCCCAGCATTTT
TRBJ2-2 TRBV4-2 NA NA CASSQGQRMELFF TGTGCCAGCAGCCAAGGACAAAGGATGGAGCTGTTTTTT
TRBJ1-5 TRBV5-5 NA NA CASSLGSVNNQPQHF TGTGCCAGCAGCTTGGGGTCAGTGAACAATCAGCCCCAGCATTTT
TRBJ1-3 TRBV14 NA NA CASSHESRNTIYF TGTGCCAGCAGCCATGAGTCCAGAAACACCATATATTTT
TRBJ1-2 TRBV19 NA NA CASSIEGQSNYYTF TGTGCCAGTAGTATAGAGGGTCAGTCGAACTACTACACCTTC
TRBJ1-1 TRBV11-3 TRBD1 NA CASSSRQGPYTEAFF TGTGCCAGCAGCTCAAGACAGGGCCCGTACACTGAAGCTTTCTTT
TRBJ1-3 TRBV7-9 NA NA CASIRDPGNTIYF TGTGCCAGCATCCGAGACCCTGGAAACACCATATATTTT
TRBJ1-2 TRBV5-1 NA many CASSLGTSDYGYTF TGCGCCAGCAGCTTGGGGACCTCCGATTATGGCTACACCTTC